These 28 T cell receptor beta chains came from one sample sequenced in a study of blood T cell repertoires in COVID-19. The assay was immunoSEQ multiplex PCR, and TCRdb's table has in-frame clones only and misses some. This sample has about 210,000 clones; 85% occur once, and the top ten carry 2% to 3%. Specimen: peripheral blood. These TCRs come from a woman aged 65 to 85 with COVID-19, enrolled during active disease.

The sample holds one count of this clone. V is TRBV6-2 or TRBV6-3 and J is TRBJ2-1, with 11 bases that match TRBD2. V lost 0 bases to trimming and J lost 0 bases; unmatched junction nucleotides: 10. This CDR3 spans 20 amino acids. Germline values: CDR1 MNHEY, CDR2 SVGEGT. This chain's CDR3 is CASSYSRLLAGDPSYNEQFF. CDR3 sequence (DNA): TGTGCCAGCAGTTACTCGCGGTTACTAGCGGGGGACCCCTCCTACAATGAGCAGTTCTTC.

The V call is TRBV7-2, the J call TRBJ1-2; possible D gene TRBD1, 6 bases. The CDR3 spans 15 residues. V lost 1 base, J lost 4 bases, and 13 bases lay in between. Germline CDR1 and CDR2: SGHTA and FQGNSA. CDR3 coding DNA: TGTGCCAGCAGCTTAGGGACAGCGGTCTTCTATGGCTACACCTTC. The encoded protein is CASSLGTAVFYGYTF.

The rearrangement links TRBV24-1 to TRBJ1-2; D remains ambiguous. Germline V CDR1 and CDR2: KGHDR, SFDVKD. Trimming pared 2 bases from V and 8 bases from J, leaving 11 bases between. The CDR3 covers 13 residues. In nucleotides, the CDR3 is TGTGCCACCAGTGATTATAGAGGAGGAGGCTACACCTTC. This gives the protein CATSDYRGGGYTF.

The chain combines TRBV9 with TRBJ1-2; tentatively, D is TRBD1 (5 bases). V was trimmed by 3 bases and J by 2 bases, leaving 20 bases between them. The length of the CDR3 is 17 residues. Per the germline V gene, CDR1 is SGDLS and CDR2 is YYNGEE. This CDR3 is CASSAEPGRGGNYGYTF. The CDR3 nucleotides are TGTGCCAGCAGCGCGGAACCGGGACGCGGAGGGAACTATGGCTACACCTTC.

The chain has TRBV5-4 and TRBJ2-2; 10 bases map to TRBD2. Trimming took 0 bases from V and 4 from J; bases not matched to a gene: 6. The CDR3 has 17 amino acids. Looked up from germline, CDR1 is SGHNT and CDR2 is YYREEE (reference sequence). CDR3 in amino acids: CASSLDFSGGITGELFF. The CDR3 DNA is TGTGCCAGCAGCTTGGATTTTAGCGGGGGGATCACCGGGGAGCTGTTTTTT. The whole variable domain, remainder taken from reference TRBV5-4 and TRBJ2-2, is ETGVTQSPTHLIKTRGQQVTLRCSSQSGHNTVSWYQQALGQGPQFIFQYYREEENGRGNFPPRFSGLQFPNYSSELNVNALELDDSALYLCASSLDFSGGITGELFFGEGSRLTVL.

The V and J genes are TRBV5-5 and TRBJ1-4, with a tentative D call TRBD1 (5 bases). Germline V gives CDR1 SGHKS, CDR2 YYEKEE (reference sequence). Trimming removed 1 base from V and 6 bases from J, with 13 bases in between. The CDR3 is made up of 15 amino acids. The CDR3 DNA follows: TGTGCCAGCAGCTTGTTAAGCAGGGTAGATGAAAAACTGTTTTTT. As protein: CASSLLSRVDEKLFF. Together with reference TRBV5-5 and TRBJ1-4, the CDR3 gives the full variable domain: DAGVTQSPTHLIKTRGQQVTLRCSPISGHKSVSWYQQVLGQGPQFIFQYYEKEERGRGNFPDRFSARQFPNYSSELNVNALLLGDSALYLCASSLLSRVDEKLFFGSGTQLSVL.

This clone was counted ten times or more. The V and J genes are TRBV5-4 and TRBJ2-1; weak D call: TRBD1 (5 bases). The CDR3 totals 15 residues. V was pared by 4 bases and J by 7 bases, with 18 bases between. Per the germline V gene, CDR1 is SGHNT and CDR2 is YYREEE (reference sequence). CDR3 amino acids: CASSPGPSGPNEQFF. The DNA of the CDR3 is TGTGCCAGCAGCCCCGGACCTTCAGGGCCTAATGAGCAGTTCTTC.

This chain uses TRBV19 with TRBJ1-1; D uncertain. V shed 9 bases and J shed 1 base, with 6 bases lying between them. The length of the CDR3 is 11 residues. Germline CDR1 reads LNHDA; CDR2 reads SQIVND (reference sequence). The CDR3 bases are TGTGCCAGCCAGTGGAACACTGAAGCTTTCTTT. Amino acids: CASQWNTEAFF.

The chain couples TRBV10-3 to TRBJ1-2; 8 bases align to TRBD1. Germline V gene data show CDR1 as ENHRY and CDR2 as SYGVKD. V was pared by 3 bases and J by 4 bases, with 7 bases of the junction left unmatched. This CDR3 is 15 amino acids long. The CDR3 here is CAISDPRGRPYGYTF. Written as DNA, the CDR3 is TGTGCCATCAGTGACCCCAGGGGGCGGCCCTATGGCTACACCTTC.

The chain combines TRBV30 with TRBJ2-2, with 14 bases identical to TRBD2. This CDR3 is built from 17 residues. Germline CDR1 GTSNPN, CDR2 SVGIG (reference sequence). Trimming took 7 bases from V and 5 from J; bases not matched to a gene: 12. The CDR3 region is CAYRVGLAGVGTGELFF. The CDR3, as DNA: TGTGCCTACCGAGTGGGACTAGCGGGAGTAGGAACCGGGGAGCTGTTTTTT.

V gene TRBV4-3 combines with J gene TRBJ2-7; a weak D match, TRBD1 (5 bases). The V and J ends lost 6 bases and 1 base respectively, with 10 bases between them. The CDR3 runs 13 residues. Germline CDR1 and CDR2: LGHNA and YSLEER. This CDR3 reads CASRNRGSYEQYF. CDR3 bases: TGCGCCAGCAGGAATAGGGGTTCCTACGAGCAGTACTTC.

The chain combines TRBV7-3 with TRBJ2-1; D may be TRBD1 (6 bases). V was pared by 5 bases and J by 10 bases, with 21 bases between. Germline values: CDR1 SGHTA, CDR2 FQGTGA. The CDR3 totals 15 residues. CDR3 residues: CASSLSPAGALEQFF. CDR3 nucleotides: TGTGCCAGCAGCCTTTCCCCGGCAGGGGCACTAGAGCAGTTCTTC.

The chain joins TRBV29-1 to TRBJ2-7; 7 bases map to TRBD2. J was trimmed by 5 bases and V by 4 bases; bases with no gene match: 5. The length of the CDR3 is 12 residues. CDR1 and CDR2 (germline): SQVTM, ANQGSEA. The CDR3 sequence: CSVGRLANEQYF. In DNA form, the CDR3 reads TGCAGCGTTGGTAGACTAGCTAACGAGCAGTACTTC.

CDR3 in DNA: TGTGCCAGCAGCTTGCCGGGACAGGGGAAGCGGGGCTACACCTTC. Translation gives CASSLPGQGKRGYTF. V gene TRBV5-4 combines with J gene TRBJ1-2; 10 bases map to TRBD1. V shed 1 base, J shed 8 bases, and the junction held 8 bases outside the gene matches. CDR3 size: 15 residues. Germline V gives CDR1 SGHNT, CDR2 YYREEE (reference sequence).

In DNA, the CDR3 is TGTGCCAGCAGCTATACTTACGGGACCTACAATGAGCAGTTCTTC. Protein: CASSYTYGTYNEQFF. The chain is built from TRBV7-2 and TRBJ2-1; D possibly corresponds to TRBD2 (5 bases). There are 15 residues in the CDR3. V was shortened by 4 bases and J by 2 bases, with 12 bases between the two germline ends. Germline values: CDR1 SGHTA, CDR2 FQGNSA.

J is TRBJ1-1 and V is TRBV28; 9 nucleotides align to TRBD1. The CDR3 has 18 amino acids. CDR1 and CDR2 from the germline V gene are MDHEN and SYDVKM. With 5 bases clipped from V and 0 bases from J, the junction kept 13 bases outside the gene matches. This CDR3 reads CASSLLPGQGRMNTEAFF. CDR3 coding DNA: TGTGCCAGCAGTCTGCTCCCGGGACAGGGTAGGATGAACACTGAAGCTTTCTTT.

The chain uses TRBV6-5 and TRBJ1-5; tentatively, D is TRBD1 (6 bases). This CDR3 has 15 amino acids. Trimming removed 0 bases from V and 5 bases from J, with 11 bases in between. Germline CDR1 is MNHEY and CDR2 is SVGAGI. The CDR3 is CASSYSRNRDQPQHF. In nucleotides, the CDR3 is TGTGCCAGCAGTTACTCGAGGAACAGGGATCAGCCCCAGCATTTT.

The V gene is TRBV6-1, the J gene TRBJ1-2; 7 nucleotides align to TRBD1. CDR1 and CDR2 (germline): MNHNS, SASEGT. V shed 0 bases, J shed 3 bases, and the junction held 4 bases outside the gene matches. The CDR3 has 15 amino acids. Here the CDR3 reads CASSEAKGADYGYTF. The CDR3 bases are TGTGCCAGCAGTGAAGCAAAGGGGGCTGACTATGGCTACACCTTC.

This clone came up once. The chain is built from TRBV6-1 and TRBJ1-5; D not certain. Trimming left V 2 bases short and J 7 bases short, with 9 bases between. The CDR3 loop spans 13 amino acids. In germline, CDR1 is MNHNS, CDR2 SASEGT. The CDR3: CASSEPPGQPQHF. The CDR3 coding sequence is TGTGCCAGCAGTGAACCGCCGGGACAGCCCCAGCATTTT.

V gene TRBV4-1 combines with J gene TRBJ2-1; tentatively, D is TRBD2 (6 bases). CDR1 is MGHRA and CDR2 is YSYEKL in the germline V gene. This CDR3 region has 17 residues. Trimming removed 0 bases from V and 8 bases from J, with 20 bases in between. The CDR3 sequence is CASSQDPGLPRGYEQFF. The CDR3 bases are TGCGCCAGCAGCCAAGATCCGGGACTCCCCCGAGGGTATGAGCAGTTCTTC.

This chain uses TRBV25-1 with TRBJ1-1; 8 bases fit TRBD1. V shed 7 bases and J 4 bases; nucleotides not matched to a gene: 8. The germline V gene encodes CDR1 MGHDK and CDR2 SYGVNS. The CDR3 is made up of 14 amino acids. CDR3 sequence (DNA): TGTGCCAGCAAATCAGGGGGCGTGGGCACTGAAGCTTTCTTT. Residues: CASKSGGVGTEAFF. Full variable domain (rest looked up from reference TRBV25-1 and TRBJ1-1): EADIYQTPRYLVIGTGKKITLECSQTMGHDKMYWYQQDPGMELHLIHYSYGVNSTEKGDLSSESTVSRIRTEHFPLTLESARPSHTSQYLCASKSGGVGTEAFFGQGTRLTVV.

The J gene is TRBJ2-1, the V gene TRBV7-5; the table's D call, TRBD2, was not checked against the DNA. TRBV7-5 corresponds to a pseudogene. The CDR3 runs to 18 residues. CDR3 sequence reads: CARSLAASGGGSYNEQFF. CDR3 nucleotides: TGTGCCAGAAGCTTAGCGGCCAGCGGGGGAGGCTCCTACAATGAGCAGTTCTTC.

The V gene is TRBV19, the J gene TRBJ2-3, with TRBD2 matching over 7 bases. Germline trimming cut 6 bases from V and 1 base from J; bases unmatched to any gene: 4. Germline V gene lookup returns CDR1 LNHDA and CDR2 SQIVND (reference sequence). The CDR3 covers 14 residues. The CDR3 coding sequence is TGTGCCAGTAGCCCTGGGGGGGGCACAGATACGCAGTATTTT. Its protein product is CASSPGGGTDTQYF. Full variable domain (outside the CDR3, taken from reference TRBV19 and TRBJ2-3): DGGITQSPKYLFRKEGQNVTLSCEQNLNHDAMYWYRQDPGQGLRLIYYSQIVNDFQKGDIAEGYSVSREKKESFPLTVTSAQKNPTAFYLCASSPGGGTDTQYFGPGTRLTVL.

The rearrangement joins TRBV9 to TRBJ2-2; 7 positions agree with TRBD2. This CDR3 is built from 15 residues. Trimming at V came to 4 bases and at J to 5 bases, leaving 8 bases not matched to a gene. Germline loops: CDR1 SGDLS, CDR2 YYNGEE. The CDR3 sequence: CASSPSGGGTGELFF. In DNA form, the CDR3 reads TGTGCCAGCAGCCCTAGCGGCGGGGGTACCGGGGAGCTGTTTTTT.

The CDR3 DNA is TGTGCCAGCAGCTTGACCGGGACAGGGTACACAGATACGCAGTATTTT. Amino acid sequence: CASSLTGTGYTDTQYF. This sequence joins TRBV5-6 and TRBJ2-3, with TRBD1 matching over 9 bases. With 1 base clipped from V and 2 bases from J, the junction kept 5 bases outside the gene matches. The CDR3 has 16 amino acids. Per the germline V gene, CDR1 is SGHDT and CDR2 is YYEEEE.

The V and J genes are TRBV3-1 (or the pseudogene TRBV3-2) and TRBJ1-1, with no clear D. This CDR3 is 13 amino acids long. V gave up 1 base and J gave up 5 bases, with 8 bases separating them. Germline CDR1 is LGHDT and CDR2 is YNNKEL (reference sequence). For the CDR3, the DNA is TGTGCCAGCAGCCAAGCTTCTTTTACTGAAGCTTTCTTT. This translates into CASSQASFTEAFF.

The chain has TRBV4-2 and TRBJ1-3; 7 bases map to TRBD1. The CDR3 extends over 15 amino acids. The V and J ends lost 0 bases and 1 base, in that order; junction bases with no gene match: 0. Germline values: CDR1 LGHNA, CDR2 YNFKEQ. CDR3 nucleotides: TGTGCCAGCAGCCAAGAGGGACAGTCTGGAAACACCATATATTTT. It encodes CASSQEGQSGNTIYF.

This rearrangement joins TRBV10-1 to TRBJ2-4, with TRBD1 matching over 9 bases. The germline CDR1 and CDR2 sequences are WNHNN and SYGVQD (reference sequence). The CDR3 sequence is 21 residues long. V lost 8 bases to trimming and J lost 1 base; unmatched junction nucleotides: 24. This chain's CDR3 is CASQSSGTGLKGPCAKNIQYF. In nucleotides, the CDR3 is TGCGCCAGCCAATCTTCCGGGACAGGGCTGAAGGGTCCATGCGCCAAAAACATTCAGTACTTC.